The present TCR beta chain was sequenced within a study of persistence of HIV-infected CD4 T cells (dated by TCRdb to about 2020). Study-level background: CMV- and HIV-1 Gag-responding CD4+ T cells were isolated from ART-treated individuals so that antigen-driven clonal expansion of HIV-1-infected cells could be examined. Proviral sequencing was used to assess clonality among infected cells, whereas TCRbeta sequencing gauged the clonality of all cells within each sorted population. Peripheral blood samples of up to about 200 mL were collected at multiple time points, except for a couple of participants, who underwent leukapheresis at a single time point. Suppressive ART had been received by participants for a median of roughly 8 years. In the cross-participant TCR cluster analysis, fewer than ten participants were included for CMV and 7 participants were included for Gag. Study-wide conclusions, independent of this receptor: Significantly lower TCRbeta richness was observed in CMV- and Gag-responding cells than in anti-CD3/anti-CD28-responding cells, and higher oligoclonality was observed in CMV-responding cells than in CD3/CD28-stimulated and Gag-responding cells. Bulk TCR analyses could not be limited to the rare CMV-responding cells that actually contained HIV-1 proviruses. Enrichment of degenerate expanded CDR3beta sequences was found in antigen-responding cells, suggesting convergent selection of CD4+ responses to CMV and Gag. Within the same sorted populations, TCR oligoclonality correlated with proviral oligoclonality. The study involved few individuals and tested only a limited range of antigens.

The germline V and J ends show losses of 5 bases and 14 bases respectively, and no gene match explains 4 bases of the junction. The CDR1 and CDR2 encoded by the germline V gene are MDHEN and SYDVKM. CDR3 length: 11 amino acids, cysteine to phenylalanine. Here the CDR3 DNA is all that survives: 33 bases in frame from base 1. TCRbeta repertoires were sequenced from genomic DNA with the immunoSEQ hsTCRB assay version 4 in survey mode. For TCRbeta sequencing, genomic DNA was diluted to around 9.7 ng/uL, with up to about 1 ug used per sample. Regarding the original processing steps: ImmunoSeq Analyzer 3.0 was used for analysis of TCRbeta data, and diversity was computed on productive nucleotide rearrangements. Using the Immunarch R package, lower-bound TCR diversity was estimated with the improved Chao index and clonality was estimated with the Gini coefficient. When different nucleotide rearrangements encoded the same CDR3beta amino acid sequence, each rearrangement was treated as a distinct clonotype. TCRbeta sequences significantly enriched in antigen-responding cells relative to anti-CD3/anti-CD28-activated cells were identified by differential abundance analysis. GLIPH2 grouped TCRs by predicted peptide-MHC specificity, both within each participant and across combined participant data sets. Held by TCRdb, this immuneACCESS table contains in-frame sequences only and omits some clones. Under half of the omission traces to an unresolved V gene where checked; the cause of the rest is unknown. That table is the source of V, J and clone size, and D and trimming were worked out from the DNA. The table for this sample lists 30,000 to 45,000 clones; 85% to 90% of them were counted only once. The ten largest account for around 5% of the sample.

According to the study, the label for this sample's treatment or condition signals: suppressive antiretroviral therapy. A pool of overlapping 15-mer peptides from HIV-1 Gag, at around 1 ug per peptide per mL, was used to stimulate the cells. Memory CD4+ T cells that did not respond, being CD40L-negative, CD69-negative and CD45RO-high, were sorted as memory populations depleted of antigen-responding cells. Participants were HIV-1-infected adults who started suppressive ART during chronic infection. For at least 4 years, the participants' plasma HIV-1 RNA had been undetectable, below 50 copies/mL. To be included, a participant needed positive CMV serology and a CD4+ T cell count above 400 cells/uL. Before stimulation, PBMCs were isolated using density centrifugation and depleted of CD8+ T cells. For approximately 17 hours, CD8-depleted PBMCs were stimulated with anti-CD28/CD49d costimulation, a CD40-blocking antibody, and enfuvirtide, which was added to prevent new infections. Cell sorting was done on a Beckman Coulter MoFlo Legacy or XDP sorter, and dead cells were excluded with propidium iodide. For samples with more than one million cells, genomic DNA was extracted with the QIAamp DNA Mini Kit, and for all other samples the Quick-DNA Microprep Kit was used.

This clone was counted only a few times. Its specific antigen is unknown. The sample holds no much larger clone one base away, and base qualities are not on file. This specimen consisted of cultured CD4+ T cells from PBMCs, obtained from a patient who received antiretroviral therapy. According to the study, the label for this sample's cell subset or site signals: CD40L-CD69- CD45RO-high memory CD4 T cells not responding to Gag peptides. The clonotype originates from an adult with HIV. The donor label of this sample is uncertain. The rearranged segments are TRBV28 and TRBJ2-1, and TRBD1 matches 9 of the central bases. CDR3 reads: CASSDRDREFF. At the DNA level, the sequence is TGTGCCAGCAGTGACCGGGACAGGGAGTTCTTC.